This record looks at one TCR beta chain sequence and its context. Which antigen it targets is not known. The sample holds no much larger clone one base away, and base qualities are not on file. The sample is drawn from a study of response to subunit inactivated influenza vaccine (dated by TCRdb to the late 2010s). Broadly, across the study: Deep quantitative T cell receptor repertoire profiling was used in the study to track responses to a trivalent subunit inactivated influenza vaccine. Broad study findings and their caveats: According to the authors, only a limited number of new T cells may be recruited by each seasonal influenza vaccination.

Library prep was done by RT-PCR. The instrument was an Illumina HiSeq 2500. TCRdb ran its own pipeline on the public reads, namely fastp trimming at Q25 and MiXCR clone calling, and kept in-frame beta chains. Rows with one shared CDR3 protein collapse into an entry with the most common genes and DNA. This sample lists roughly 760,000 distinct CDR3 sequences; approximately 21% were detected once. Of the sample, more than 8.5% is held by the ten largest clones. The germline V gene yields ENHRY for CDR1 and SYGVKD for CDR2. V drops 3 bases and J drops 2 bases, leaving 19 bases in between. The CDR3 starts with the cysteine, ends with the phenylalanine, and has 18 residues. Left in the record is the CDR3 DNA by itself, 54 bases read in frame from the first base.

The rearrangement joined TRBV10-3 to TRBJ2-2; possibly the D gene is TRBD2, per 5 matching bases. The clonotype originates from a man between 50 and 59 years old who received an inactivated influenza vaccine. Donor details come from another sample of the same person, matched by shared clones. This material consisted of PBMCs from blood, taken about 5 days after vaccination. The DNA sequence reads TGTGCCATCAGTGATCTTACTAAACCGGGATCTAACACCGGGGAGCTGTTTTTT. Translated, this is CAISDLTKPGSNTGELFF.